This record concerns one T cell receptor beta chain sequence. Its antigen is unknown. A sample-barcoded 5' primer and a J-beta primer mix were used in a second PCR of roughly 7 to 11 cycles. Tagging of each cDNA molecule was performed by a template-switch adaptor with 12 random nucleotides. TCRdb re-called the 5' RACE reads through MiXCR, storing one row per CDR3 protein. The table has about a million distinct CDR3 sequences, roughly 50% seen once. Donor samples were obtained from healthy Caucasian individuals from Russia, aged about 6 to 100. Per sample, a minimum of 6 million PBMCs were isolated. The CDR3 is 14 residues long. Trimming removed 8 bases at V and 2 bases at J, with 16 bases between. Germline CDR1 ENHRY, CDR2 SYGVKD. These data are taken from a study of blood T cells in healthy people across ages. Study-wide findings and caveats: Long-lived donors carried more naive CD4+ cells and greater diversity than aged donors.

Input material: blood. The chain uses TRBV10-3 and TRBJ2-7; D gene ambiguous. The source is a woman aged 60-70 years in good health. Written as DNA, the CDR3 is TGTGCCATCGAGGAAAGTGACGTCGCCTACGAGCAGTACTTC. Protein product: CAIEESDVAYEQYF.